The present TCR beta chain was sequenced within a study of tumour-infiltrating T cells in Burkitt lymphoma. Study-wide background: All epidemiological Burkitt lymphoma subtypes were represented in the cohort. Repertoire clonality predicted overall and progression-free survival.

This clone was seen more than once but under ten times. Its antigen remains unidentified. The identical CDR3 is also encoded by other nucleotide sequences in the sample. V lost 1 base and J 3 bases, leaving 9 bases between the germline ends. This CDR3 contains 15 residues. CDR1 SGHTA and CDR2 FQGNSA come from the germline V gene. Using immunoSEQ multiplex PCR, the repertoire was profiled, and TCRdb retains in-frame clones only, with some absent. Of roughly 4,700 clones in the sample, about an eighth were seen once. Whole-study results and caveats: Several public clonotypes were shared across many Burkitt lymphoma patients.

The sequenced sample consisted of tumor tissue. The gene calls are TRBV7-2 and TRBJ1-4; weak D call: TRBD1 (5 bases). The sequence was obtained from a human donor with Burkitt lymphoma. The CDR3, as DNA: TGTGCCAGCAGCTTAGACTGGGGCGCTAATGAAAAACTGTTTTTT. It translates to CASSLDWGANEKLFF.